This is a list of T cell receptor beta chains from one sample in a study of blood T cell repertoires in COVID-19. Clones were read by immunoSEQ multiplex PCR, and TCRdb kept only the in-frame ones, dropping some. Of approximately 190,000 clones in the sample, over 70% were seen once. The sample consisted of peripheral blood. The receptors originated from a man aged 55 to 70 with active or convalescent COVID-19. The conserved cysteine and the conserved F or W are not part of the CDR3 here. The order of the fields is clone size, V gene, CDR3 protein. Some rows mark clone size as missing; the rest say once, few, many or name a class of expanded clone.

NA | TRBV7-2 | ASSPSGRGYYEQY
few | TRBV29-1 | SVGHASTDTQY
once | TRBV9 | ASSTSTGPFEKLF
NA | TRBV12-5 | ASGSGGGTGELF
NA | TRBV2 | ASSEGPGVAEAF
NA | TRBV27 | ASGPRLAGGEGPDTQY
NA | TRBV19 | ATHSGGVNEQF
NA | TRBV29-1 | SVGTGGHEQY
NA | TRBV9 | ASSVTGGKETQY
NA | TRBV20-1 | SAQKETQY
NA | TRBV5-1 | ASSPSGLTDTQY
NA | TRBV7-3 | ASSLGGTGRTDTQY
NA | TRBV9 | ASSAPSGWYNEQF
NA | TRBV6-5 | ASSRNLGRGQPQH
NA | TRBV28 | ASSLFKGEQY
NA | TRBV18 | ASSPQQDTQY
NA | TRBV28 | ASSFRGEPTDTQY
once | TRBV4-3 | ASSQEVGKRADPYEQY